These 3 T cell receptor beta chains were sequenced from one sample in a study of regulatory T cells in long-lasting Graves disease. Construction of TCR beta libraries relied on iRepertoire HTBI primers and on Arm-PCR targeting CDR3 regions. TCRdb ran MiXCR on the multiplex PCR reads and lists one entry per CDR3 protein. The table shows about half a million distinct CDR3 sequences, with 12% occurring only once. Stated time point: newly diagnosed GD, antithyroid drugs for less than 3 months. The authors made the TCR library using RNA they extracted from PBMCs. In addition, the sample was reused for a study of T cells in Graves' hyperthyroidism and ophthalmopathy.

This sample comprised peripheral blood mononuclear cells (PBMCs), obtained at new diagnosis, from a patient treated with antithyroid drugs. The source is a woman aged 30 to 39 with Graves disease.

The chain links TRBV27 to TRBJ1-6; D is unresolved. Trimming pared 5 bases from V and 7 bases from J, leaving 9 bases between. Germline V gives CDR1 MNHEY, CDR2 SMNVEV (reference sequence). The CDR3 has 13 amino acids. CDR3 sequence (DNA): TGTGCCAGCAGTGGCCGGACGAATTCACCCCTCCACTTT. This encodes CASSGRTNSPLHF.

This clonotype has a count of ten or more. CDR3 nucleotide sequence: TGTGCCAGCAGTTATAATAATAACAGAGAAGCTTTCTTT. Translating it yields CASSYNNNREAFF. The genes are TRBV6-5 and TRBJ1-1; no firm D call. Germline V CDR1 and CDR2: MNHEY, SVGAGI. This CDR3 is built from 13 residues. With 3 bases removed from V and 8 bases from J, the gap between germline ends came to 13 bases.

The chain joins TRBV30 to TRBJ2-7; weak D call: TRBD1 (6 bases). Trimming shortened V by 8 bases and J by 2 bases, and 19 bases separated the two germline ends. This CDR3 is 14 amino acids long. Per the germline V gene, CDR1 is GTSNPN and CDR2 is SVGIG (reference sequence). CDR3 amino acids: CAGQTGPPPYEQYV. The CDR3 DNA follows: TGTGCCGGACAAACAGGGCCTCCCCCCTACGAGCAGTACGTC.